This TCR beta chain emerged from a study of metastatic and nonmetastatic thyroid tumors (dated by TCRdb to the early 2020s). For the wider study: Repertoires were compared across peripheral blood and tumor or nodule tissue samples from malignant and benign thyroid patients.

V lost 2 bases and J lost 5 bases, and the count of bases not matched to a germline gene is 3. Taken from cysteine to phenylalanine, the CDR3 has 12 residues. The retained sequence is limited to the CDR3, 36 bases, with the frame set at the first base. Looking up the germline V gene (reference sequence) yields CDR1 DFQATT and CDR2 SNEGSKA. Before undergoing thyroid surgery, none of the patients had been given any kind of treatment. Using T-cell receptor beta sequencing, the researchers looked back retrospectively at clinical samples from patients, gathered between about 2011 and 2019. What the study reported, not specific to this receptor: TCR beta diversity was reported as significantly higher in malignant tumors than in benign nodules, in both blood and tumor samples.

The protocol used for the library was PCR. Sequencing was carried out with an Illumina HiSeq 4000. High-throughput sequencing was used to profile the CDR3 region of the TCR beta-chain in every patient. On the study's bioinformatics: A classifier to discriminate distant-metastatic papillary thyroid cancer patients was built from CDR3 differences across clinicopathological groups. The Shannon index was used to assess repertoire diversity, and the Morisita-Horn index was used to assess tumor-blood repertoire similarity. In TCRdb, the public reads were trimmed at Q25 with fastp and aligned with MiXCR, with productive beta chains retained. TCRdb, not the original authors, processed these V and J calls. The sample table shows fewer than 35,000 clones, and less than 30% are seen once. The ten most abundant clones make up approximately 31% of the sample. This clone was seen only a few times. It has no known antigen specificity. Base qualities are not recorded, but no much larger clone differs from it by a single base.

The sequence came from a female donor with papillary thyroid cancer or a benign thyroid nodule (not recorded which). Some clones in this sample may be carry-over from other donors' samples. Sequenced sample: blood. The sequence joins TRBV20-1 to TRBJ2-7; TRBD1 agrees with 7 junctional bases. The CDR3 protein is CSARRQGDEQYF. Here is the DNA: TGCAGTGCTAGACGGCAGGGGGACGAGCAGTACTTC.